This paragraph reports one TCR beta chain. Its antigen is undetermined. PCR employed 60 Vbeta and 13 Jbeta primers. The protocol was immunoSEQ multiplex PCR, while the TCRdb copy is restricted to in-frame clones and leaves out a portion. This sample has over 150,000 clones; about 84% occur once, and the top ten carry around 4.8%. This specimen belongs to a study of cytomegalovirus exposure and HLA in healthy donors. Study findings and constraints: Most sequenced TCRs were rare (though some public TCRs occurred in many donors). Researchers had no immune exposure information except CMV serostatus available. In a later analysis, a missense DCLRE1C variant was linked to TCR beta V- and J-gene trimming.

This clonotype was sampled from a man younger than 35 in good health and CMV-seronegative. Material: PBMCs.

The CDR3 loop reads CASSSSGTGGLSEQFF. CDR3 DNA sequence: TGTGCCAGTAGTTCGTCCGGGACAGGGGGCTTATCTGAGCAGTTCTTC. The chain recombines TRBV19 with TRBJ2-1, with 12 bases identical to TRBD1. The V gene end was trimmed by 5 bases and the J gene end by 9 bases; junction bases not matched to a gene: 11. Looked up from germline, CDR1 is LNHDA and CDR2 is SQIVND (reference sequence). This CDR3 has 16 residues.